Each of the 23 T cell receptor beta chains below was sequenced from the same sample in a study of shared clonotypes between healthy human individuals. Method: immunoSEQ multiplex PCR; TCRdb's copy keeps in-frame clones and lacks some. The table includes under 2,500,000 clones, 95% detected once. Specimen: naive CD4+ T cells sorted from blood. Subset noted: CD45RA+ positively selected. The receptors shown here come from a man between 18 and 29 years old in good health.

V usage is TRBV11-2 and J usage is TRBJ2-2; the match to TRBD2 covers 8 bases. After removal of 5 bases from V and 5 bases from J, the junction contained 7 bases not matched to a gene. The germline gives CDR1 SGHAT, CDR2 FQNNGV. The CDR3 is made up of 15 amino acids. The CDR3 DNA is TGTGCCAGCAGCCTTGGACTAGCTATAACCGGGGAGCTGTTTTTT. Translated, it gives CASSLGLAITGELFF.

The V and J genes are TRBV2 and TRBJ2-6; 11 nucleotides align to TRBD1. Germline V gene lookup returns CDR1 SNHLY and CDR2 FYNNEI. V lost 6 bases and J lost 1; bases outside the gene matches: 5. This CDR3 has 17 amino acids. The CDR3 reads CASSLDRGRSGANVLTF. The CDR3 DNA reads TGTGCCAGCAGCCTGGACAGGGGGCGGTCTGGGGCCAACGTCCTGACTTTC.

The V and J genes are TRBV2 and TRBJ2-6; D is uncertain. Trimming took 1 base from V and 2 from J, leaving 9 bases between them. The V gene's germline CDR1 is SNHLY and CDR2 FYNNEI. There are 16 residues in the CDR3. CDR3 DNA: TGTGCCAGCAGTGAAGTAGCAGTAGCTGGGGCCAACGTCCTGACTTTC. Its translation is CASSEVAVAGANVLTF.

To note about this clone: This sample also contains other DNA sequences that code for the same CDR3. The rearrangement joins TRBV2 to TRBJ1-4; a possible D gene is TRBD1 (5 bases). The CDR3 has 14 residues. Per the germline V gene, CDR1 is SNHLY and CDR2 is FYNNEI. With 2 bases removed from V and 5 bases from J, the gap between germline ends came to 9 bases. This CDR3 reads CASSEQGSNEKLFF. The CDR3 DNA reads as TGTGCCAGCAGTGAACAGGGTAGCAATGAAAAACTGTTTTTT.

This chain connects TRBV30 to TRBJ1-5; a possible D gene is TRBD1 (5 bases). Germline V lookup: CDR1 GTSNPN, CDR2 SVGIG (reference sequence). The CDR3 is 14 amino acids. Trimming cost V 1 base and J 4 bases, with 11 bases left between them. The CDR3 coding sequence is TGTGCCTGGAGTGGGGGCAGGGAAAATCAGCCCCAGCATTTT. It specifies CAWSGGRENQPQHF.

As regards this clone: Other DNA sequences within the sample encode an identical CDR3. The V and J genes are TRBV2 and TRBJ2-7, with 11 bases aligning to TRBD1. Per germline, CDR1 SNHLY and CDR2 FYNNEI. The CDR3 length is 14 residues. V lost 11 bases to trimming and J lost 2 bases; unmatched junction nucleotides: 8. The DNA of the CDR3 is TGTGCCGGAGTACCGGGACAGGGGGCCTACGAGCAGTACTTC. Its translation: CAGVPGQGAYEQYF.

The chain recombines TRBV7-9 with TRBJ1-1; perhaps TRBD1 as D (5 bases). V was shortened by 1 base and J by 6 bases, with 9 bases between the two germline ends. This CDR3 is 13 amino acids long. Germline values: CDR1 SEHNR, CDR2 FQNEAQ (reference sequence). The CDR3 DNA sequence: TGTGCCAGCAGCTTAGAGGGGACCGCTGAAGCTTTCTTT. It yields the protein CASSLEGTAEAFF.

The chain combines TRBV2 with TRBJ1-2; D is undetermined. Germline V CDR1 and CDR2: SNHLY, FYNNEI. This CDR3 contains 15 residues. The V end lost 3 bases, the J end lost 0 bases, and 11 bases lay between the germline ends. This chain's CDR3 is CASSEAVTANYGYTF. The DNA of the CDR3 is TGTGCCAGCAGTGAGGCAGTAACAGCTAACTATGGCTACACCTTC.

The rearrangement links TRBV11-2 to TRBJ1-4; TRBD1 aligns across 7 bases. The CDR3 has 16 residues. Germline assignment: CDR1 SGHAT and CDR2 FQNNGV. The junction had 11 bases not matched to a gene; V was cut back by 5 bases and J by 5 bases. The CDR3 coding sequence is TGTGCCAGCAGCACCCCTACCGGGACAGAAAATGAAAAACTGTTTTTT. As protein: CASSTPTGTENEKLFF.

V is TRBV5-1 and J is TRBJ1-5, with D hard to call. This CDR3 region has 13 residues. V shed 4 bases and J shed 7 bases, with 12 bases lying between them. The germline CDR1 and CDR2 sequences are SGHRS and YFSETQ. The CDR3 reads CASSIGENQPQHF. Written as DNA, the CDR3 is TGCGCCAGCAGCATCGGGGAGAACCAGCCCCAGCATTTT.

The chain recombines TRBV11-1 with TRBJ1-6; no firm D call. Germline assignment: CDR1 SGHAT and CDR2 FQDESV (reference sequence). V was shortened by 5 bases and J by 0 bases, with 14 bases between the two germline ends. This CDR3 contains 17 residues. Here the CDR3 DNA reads TGTGCCAGCAGCAAAGGACCGGCAAGCTCCTATAATTCACCCCTCCACTTT. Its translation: CASSKGPASSYNSPLHF.

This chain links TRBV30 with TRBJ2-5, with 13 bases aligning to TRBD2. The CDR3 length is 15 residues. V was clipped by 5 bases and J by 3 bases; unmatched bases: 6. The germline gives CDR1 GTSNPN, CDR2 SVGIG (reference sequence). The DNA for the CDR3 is TGTGCCTGGTCTGGACTAGCGGGGGAGAAAGAGACCCAGTACTTC. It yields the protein CAWSGLAGEKETQYF.

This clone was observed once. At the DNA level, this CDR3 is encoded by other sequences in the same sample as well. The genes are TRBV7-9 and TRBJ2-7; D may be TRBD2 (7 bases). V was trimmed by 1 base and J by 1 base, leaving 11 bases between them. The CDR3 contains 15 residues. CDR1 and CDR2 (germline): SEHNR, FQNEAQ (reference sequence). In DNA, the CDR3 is TGTGCCAGCAGCTTAGTAGGGGGGGCTTCCTACGAGCAGTACTTC. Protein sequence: CASSLVGGASYEQYF.

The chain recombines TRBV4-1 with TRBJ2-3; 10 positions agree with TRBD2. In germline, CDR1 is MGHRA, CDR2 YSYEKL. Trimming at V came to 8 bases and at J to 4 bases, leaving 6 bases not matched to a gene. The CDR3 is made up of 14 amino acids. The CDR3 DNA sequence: TGCGCCAGCTCCAAGCGGGGGGGCTCAGATACGCAGTATTTT. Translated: CASSKRGGSDTQYF.

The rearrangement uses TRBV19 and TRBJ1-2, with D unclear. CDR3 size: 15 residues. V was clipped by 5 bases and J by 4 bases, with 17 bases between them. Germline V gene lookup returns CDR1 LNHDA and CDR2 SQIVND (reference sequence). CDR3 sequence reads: CASSPPERIRYGYTF. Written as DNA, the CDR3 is TGTGCCAGTAGTCCGCCCGAGAGGATCCGCTATGGCTACACCTTC.

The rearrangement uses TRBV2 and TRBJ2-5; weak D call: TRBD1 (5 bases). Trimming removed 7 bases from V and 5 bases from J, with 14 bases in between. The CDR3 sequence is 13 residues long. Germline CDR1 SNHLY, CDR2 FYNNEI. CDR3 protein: CASNRQLTETQYF. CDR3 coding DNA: TGTGCCAGCAATCGACAGTTGACTGAGACCCAGTACTTC. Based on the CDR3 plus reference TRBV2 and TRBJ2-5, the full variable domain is EPEVTQTPSHQVTQMGQEVILRCVPISNHLYFYWYRQILGQKVEFLVSFYNNEISEKSEIFDDQFSVERPDGSNFTLKIRSTKLEDSAMYFCASNRQLTETQYFGPGTRLLVL.

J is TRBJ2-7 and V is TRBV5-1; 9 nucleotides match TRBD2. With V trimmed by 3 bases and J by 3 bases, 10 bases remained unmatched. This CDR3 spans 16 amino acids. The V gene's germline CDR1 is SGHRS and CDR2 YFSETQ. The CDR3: CASSWPGTSRGYEQYF. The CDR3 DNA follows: TGCGCCAGCAGCTGGCCCGGGACTAGCAGAGGCTACGAGCAGTACTTC.

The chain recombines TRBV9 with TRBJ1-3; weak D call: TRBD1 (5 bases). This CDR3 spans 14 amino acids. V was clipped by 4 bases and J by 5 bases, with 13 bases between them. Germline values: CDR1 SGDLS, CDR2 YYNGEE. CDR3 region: CASSPGGTRNTIYF. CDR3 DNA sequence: TGTGCCAGCAGCCCCGGCGGGACGAGAAACACCATATATTTT.

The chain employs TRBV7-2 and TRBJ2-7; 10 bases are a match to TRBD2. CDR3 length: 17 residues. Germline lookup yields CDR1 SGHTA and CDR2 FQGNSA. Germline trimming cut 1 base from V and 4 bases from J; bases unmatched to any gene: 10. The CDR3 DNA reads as TGTGCCAGCAGCTTAGTAGCGGGGGGCGGGCAGGGTTACGAGCAGTACTTC. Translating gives CASSLVAGGGQGYEQYF.

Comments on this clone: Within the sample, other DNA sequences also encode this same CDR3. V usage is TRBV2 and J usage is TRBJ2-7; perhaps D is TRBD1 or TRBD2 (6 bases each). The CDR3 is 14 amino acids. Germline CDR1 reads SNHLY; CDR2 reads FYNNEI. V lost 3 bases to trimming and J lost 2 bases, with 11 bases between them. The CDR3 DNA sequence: TGTGCCAGCAGTGAGGGAAGGGGGGCCTACGAGCAGTACTTC. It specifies CASSEGRGAYEQYF.

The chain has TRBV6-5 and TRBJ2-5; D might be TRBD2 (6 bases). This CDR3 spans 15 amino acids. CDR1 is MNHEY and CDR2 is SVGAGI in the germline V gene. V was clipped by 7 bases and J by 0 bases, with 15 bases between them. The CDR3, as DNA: TGTGCCAGCACTAGGACTACCCTGTACCAAGAGACCCAGTACTTC. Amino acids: CASTRTTLYQETQYF.

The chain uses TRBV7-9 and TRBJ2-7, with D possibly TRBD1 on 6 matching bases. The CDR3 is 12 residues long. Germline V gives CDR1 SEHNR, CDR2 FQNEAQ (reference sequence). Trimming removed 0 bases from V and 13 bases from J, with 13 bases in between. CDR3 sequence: CASSLAGTDSYF. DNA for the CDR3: TGTGCCAGCAGCTTAGCCGGGACGGACAGCTACTTC.

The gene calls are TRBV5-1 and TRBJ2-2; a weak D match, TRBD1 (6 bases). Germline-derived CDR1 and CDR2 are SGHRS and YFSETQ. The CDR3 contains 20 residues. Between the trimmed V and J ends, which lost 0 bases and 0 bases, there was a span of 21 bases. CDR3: CASSLGSLGRGYANTGELFF. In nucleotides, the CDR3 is TGCGCCAGCAGCTTGGGGTCGCTGGGCAGGGGATACGCGAACACCGGGGAGCTGTTTTTT.